This T cell receptor (beta chain) came from a study of blood T cells in healthy people across ages. Of note for this clonotype: Lacking the conserved final phenylalanine or tryptophan, this CDR3 likely reflects a read error.

The use of a sample-barcoded 5' primer and a J-beta primer mix characterized a second PCR of about 7 to 12 cycles. TCRdb independently ran MiXCR on the 5' RACE reads; one entry per CDR3 protein. The table shows 2 million or so distinct CDR3 sequences, with around half occurring only once. The sequence was collected from a woman in her thirties or forties in good health. The specimen sequenced was blood.

The CDR3 DNA sequence: TGTGCCAGCAGACGAGGGACTAGCGGGGGGAGCTCCTACAATGAGCAGTTCCTC. Translating gives CASRRGTSGGSSYNEQFL. V usage is TRBV7-2 and J usage is TRBJ2-1; 15 nucleotides align to TRBD2. Germline CDR1 SGHTA, CDR2 FQGNSA. Trimming at V came to 6 bases and at J to 0 bases, leaving 6 bases not matched to a gene. The CDR3 length is 18 residues.